These T cell receptor beta chains were read from a single sample in a study of breast tumors, draining lymph nodes, adjacent tissues. TCRdb re-called the multiplex PCR reads through MiXCR, storing one row per CDR3 protein. The table lists over 100,000 distinct CDR3 sequences, under 25% of them singletons. The specimen sequenced was axillary lymph node tissue. These receptors were obtained from a female donor with breast cancer. Some clones in this sample may be carry-over from other donors' samples. The CDR3 runs from the conserved cysteine through the conserved F or W. Each record gives: D gene, J gene, clone size, V gene, CDR3 protein, CDR3 DNA. D genes are given only for firm matches. Only part of the rows carry a size: once, few, many, or a class if the clone is expanded.

>TRBD2|TRBJ2-3|many|TRBV6-5
CASSPTSGREKDTQYF
TGTGCCAGCAGCCCCACTAGCGGGAGGGAGAAAGATACGCAGTATTTT
>TRBD2|TRBJ2-7|many|TRBV7-8
CASSLTGGGLADTYEQYF
TGTGCCAGCAGCTTGACCGGGGGGGGACTAGCGGACACCTACGAGCAGTACTTC
>NA|TRBJ2-3|many|TRBV13
CASRDFGDLDTQYF
TGTGCCAGCAGGGATTTCGGGGACTTAGATACGCAGTATTTT
>TRBD2|TRBJ2-1|many|TRBV7-3
CASSLTTSGRGSYNEQFF
TGTGCCAGCAGCTTAACCACTAGCGGGAGGGGAAGCTACAATGAGCAGTTCTTC
>NA|TRBJ2-3|many|TRBV20-1
CSARDGSGSVSTYTQYF
TGCAGTGCTAGAGATGGTTCAGGTAGCGTTAGCACATATACGCAGTATTTT
>TRBD2|TRBJ2-7|many|TRBV4-3
CASSQEWTSGREQYF
TGCGCCAGCAGCCAAGAGTGGACTAGCGGGCGCGAGCAGTACTTC
>TRBD2|TRBJ2-1|NA|TRBV11-2
CASSPWGGLGNEQFF
TGTGCCAGCAGCCCTTGGGGAGGGCTGGGCAATGAGCAGTTCTTC
>NA|TRBJ1-3|many|TRBV20-1
CSARVTDGGNTIYF
TGCAGTGCTAGAGTAACAGATGGTGGAAACACCATATATTTT
>TRBD2|TRBJ2-3|many|TRBV20-1
CSARVSGRGDTQYF
TGCAGTGCTAGAGTCAGCGGGAGAGGGGATACGCAGTATTTT
>NA|TRBJ2-1|many|TRBV15
CATSSLEVVYNEQFF
TGTGCCACCAGCAGCCTGGAGGTAGTCTACAATGAGCAGTTCTTC
>TRBD1|TRBJ2-3|many|TRBV6-6
CASSYQGASTDTQYF
TGTGCCAGCAGTTACCAGGGGGCCAGCACAGATACGCAGTATTTT
>NA|TRBJ2-3|many|TRBV10-3
CAINERTNTDTQYF
TGTGCCATCAATGAGCGGACTAACACAGATACGCAGTATTTT
>NA|TRBJ2-2|many|TRBV24-1
CATSNPENTGELFF
TGTGCCACCAGTAATCCCGAGAACACCGGGGAGCTGTTTTTT
>NA|TRBJ1-2|NA|TRBV28
CASTGRGLMNYGYTF
TGTGCCAGCACCGGCAGGGGACTCATGAACTATGGCTACACCTTC
>TRBD1|TRBJ2-1|many|TRBV20-1
CSARVLTGHEQFF
TGCAGTGCTAGAGTTCTGACAGGGCATGAGCAGTTCTTC
>NA|TRBJ2-1|many|TRBV2
CASRVRGATEQFF
TGTGCCAGCAGGGTCAGGGGCGCAACTGAGCAGTTCTTC
>TRBD2|TRBJ2-7|many|TRBV20-1
CSAQTSESSYEQYF
TGCAGTGCCCAGACTAGCGAGAGCTCCTACGAGCAGTACTTC
>NA|TRBJ2-4|NA|TRBV27
CASRLGRRGQNIQYF
TGTGCCAGCAGACTTGGGCGGAGGGGACAAAACATTCAGTACTTC
>TRBD1|TRBJ2-5|NA|TRBV30
CAWSVGRGLTETQYF
TGTGCCTGGAGTGTAGGTAGGGGGCTAACAGAGACCCAGTACTTC
>TRBD2|TRBJ2-3|many|TRBV14
CASSRLAVKYF
TGTGCCAGCAGCCGACTAGCGGTTAAGTATTTT
>NA|TRBJ2-1|many|TRBV7-9
CASSLNTPGGNEQFF
TGTGCCAGCAGCTTAAATACCCCAGGGGGGAATGAGCAGTTCTTC
>TRBD2|TRBJ2-5|many|TRBV2
CASSWKRGETQYF
TGTGCCAGCAGTTGGAAGCGGGGGGAGACCCAGTACTTC
>TRBD2|TRBJ2-2|NA|TRBV6-4
CATSPGLAGIGELFF
TGTGCCACCTCCCCCGGACTAGCGGGCATCGGGGAGCTGTTTTTT
>TRBD1|TRBJ1-5|many|TRBV19
CASKDRNSNQPQHF
TGTGCCAGTAAGGACAGGAATAGCAATCAGCCCCAGCATTTT
>NA|TRBJ2-3|many|TRBV20-1
CSARDTGTITDTQYF
TGCAGTGCTAGAGATACCGGAACAATCACAGATACGCAGTATTTT
>TRBD2|TRBJ2-6|few|TRBV12-3/TRBV12-4
CASRTSGSGANVLTF
TGTGCCAGCCGGACTAGCGGTTCTGGGGCCAACGTCCTGACTTTC
>NA|TRBJ2-3|few|TRBV27
CASSSRTRDPDTDTQYF
TGTGCCAGCAGTTCCAGGACCCGGGACCCAGACACAGATACGCAGTATTTT
>TRBD2|TRBJ2-2|many|TRBV27
CASGLLGLAGDGELFF
TGTGCCAGCGGATTGTTAGGGCTAGCGGGAGACGGGGAGCTGTTTTTT
>TRBD1|TRBJ1-2|NA|TRBV20-1
CSARDRQGYGYTF
TGCAGTGCTAGAGATCGACAGGGCTATGGCTACACCTTC
>NA|TRBJ2-3|NA|TRBV11-2
CASSADALTDTQYF
TGTGCCAGCAGCGCCGACGCCCTCACAGATACGCAGTATTTT